This TCR beta chain was captured by sequencing in a study of glioma-infiltrating T cells after dendritic cell vaccination. Study at large: Dendritic cell vaccination trial patients had either newly diagnosed or recurrent glioblastoma.

Measured with immunoSEQ multiplex PCR; TCRdb has only the in-frame clones, and not every one. The sample yields about 92,000 clones, under 90% seen once. Comments on this clone: Its antigen remains unidentified.

General study results and limits: Survival was not directly related to TCR clonality in these patients.

Trimming at V came to 2 bases and at J to 4 bases, leaving 5 bases not matched to a gene. The length of the CDR3 is 15 residues. The germline V gene encodes CDR1 MNHEY and CDR2 SVGAGI. PBMC sampling occurred before vaccination, two weeks after the third dose, and at progression. Sequencing used blood, obtained before dendritic cell vaccination. This chain links TRBV6-5 with TRBJ2-5; 9 bases align to TRBD2. The clonotype comes from a human donor with glioblastoma. CDR3 bases: TGTGCCAGCAGTTACGGGACTAGCCGGGCAGAGACCCAGTACTTC. Translation: CASSYGTSRAETQYF.